Below are 20 T cell receptor beta chains sequenced from a single sample in a study of early T cells in non-severe SARS-CoV-2 infection. TCRdb processed the 5' RACE reads anew with MiXCR; each CDR3 protein has one entry. The top ten clones hold roughly 15% of a sample with some 40,000 distinct CDR3 sequences, 10% to 15% of them seen once. The sequencing input was whole blood. Receptor source: an adult who was a healthcare worker with PCR-confirmed SARS-CoV-2 infection or an uninfected control (not recorded which).

V and J are TRBV18 and TRBJ2-7; 12 bases match TRBD2. V shed 5 bases, J shed 5 bases, and the junction held 10 bases outside the gene matches. The CDR3 totals 16 residues. Per germline, CDR1 KGHSH and CDR2 LQKENI. The CDR3 sequence is CASSRTSGEGGDEQYF. In DNA form, the CDR3 reads TGTGCCAGCTCAAGGACTAGCGGGGAGGGCGGAGACGAGCAGTACTTC. Drawing the rest from reference TRBV18 and TRBJ2-7, the complete variable domain is NAGVMQNPRHLVRRRGQEARLRCSPMKGHSHVYWYRQLPEEGLKFMVYLQKENIIDESGMPKERFSAEFPKEGPSILRIQQVVRGDSAAYFCASSRTSGEGGDEQYFGPGTRLTVT.

This clonotype was recorded many times. Here the CDR3 DNA reads TGTGCCAGCAGCCAGGGGTCCACTCTCGTCTACGAGCAGTACTTC. This sequence encodes CASSQGSTLVYEQYF. The rearrangement joins TRBV7-2 to TRBJ2-7, with D possibly matching TRBD1 (6 bases). The germline CDR1 and CDR2 sequences are SGHTA and FQGNSA. V was clipped by 5 bases and J by 3 bases, with 17 bases between them. This CDR3 is 15 amino acids long.

This clonotype was observed a few times. The chain joins TRBV7-3 to TRBJ1-1; D is perhaps TRBD1 (5 bases). CDR1 is SGHTA, CDR2 FQGTGA, per germline. V was shortened by 4 bases and J by 10 bases, with 19 bases between the two germline ends. The CDR3 extends over 14 amino acids. The CDR3, as DNA: TGTGCCAGCAGCTCGGACAACTTCGCCCTTTCAGCTTTCTTT. This translates into CASSSDNFALSAFF. The whole variable domain, remainder taken from reference TRBV7-3 and TRBJ1-1, is GAGVSQTPSNKVTEKGKYVELRCDPISGHTALYWYRQSLGQGPEFLIYFQGTGAADDSGLPNDRFFAVRPEGSVSTLKIQRTERGDSAVYLCASSSDNFALSAFFGQGTRLTVV.

This clonotype has only a few counts. The chain recombines TRBV7-2 with TRBJ2-5, with D possibly being TRBD2 (7 bases). The CDR3 is made up of 16 amino acids. CDR1 and CDR2 from the germline V gene are SGHTA and FQGNSA. Trimming shortened V by 5 bases and J by 5 bases, and 21 bases separated the two germline ends. CDR3 sequence (DNA): TGTGCCAGCAGCACCCAAGTGGGGGGGGCAGGGGAGACCCAGTACTTC. Protein: CASSTQVGGAGETQYF.

This clonotype was seen only a few times. The chain is built from TRBV6-2 or TRBV6-3 and TRBJ1-1; D may be TRBD1 (6 bases). Per the germline V gene, CDR1 is MNHEY and CDR2 is SVGEGT. V dropped 5 bases and J dropped 0 bases, with 10 bases sitting between them. This CDR3 spans 14 amino acids. CDR3 protein: CASSRTVMNTEAFF. The CDR3 region has the DNA TGTGCCAGCAGTAGGACAGTTATGAACACTGAAGCTTTCTTT.

This clonotype has more than one count but fewer than ten. This rearrangement joins TRBV7-9 to TRBJ2-3; 7 bases line up with TRBD2. The CDR3 length is 14 residues. Germline CDR1 is SEHNR and CDR2 is FQNEAQ (reference sequence). J was trimmed by 6 bases and V by 0 bases; bases with no gene match: 3. As DNA, the CDR3 is TGTGCCAGCAGCTTAGCGGCGGGAGTTGATACGCAGTATTTT. Its protein is CASSLAAGVDTQYF.

The sample holds one count of this clonotype. This chain connects TRBV7-8 to TRBJ2-1; 9 bases line up with TRBD2. Looked up from germline, CDR1 is SGHVS and CDR2 is FQNEAQ. This CDR3 is 15 amino acids long. The V gene end was trimmed by 5 bases and the J gene end by 8 bases; junction bases not matched to a gene: 10. CDR3 in amino acids: CASSPASGNRDEQFF. CDR3 in DNA: TGTGCCAGCAGCCCGGCTAGCGGGAATAGGGATGAGCAGTTCTTC.

Ten or more counts support this clonotype. The chain carries TRBV28 and TRBJ2-3; no firm D call. Germline CDR1 and CDR2: MDHEN and SYDVKM. CDR3 size: 19 residues. The V end was cut by 2 bases, the J end by 5 bases, with 26 bases between. CDR3: CASSLGFWMGLYPQDTQYF. CDR3 bases: TGTGCCAGCAGTTTAGGGTTTTGGATGGGTTTGTATCCACAAGATACGCAGTATTTT. Together with reference TRBV28 and TRBJ2-3, the CDR3 gives the full variable domain: DVKVTQSSRYLVKRTGEKVFLECVQDMDHENMFWYRQDPGLGLRLIYFSYDVKMKEKGDIPEGYSVSREKKERFSLILESASTNQTSMYLCASSLGFWMGLYPQDTQYFGPGTRLTVL.

The rearrangement links TRBV28 to TRBJ2-6; tentatively, D is TRBD1 or TRBD2 (5 bases each). The CDR3 is made up of 16 amino acids. CDR1 is MDHEN and CDR2 is SYDVKM in the germline V gene. Trimming removed 6 bases from V and 0 bases from J, with 12 bases in between. CDR3 protein: CASSGADSSGANVLTF. CDR3 bases: TGTGCCAGCAGCGGGGCAGACTCCTCTGGGGCCAACGTCCTGACTTTC.

This clonotype was counted many times. The V call is TRBV7-8, the J call TRBJ2-3; D is undetermined. The germline CDR1 and CDR2 sequences are SGHVS and FQNEAQ. The V and J ends lost 5 bases and 5 bases respectively, with 17 bases between them. This CDR3 is 15 amino acids long. The CDR3 DNA follows: TGTGCCAGCAGCCCTATGGGTTCATCGGTAGATACGCAGTATTTT. Amino acid sequence: CASSPMGSSVDTQYF.

The chain combines TRBV24-1 with TRBJ2-1, with 7 bases lining up with TRBD2. The CDR3 loop spans 17 amino acids. V shed 7 bases and J 0 bases; nucleotides not matched to a gene: 11. Germline CDR1 reads KGHDR; CDR2 reads SFDVKD. CDR3 nucleotides: TGTGCCACCAGCCCTAGCGGACGCGTGAGCTCCTACAATGAGCAGTTCTTC. Residues: CATSPSGRVSSYNEQFF.

This clonotype came up a few times. The V gene is TRBV7-9, the J gene TRBJ1-1; TRBD1 matches 7 bases. Germline CDR1 is SEHNR and CDR2 is FQNEAQ (reference sequence). V trimming: 6 bases; J trimming: 7 bases; junction bases outside the gene matches: 8. The CDR3 extends over 13 amino acids. The CDR3 nucleotides are TGTGCCAGCAGGTCTTTAGGGGGCAGTGAAGCTTTCTTT. Its translation is CASRSLGGSEAFF.

The chain couples TRBV20-1 to TRBJ2-7, with 9 positions matching TRBD1. Germline CDR1 and CDR2: DFQATT and SNEGSKA (reference sequence). With V trimmed by 1 base and J by 0 bases, 4 bases remained unmatched. CDR3 length: 15 amino acids. CDR3 sequence (DNA): TGCAGTGCTAGAGTTGGGACAGGGACCTCCTACGAGCAGTACTTC. Protein sequence: CSARVGTGTSYEQYF.

The rearrangement links TRBV2 to TRBJ2-3; D gene uncertain. The CDR3 extends over 14 amino acids. The germline V gene has CDR1 SNHLY and CDR2 FYNNEI. Deletions cut 0 bases from V and 10 bases from J, with 14 bases between. The CDR3 coding sequence is TGTGCCAGCAGTGAAGCGCTGACTCCCGAAGCGCAGTATTTT. This translates into CASSEALTPEAQYF.

The V gene is TRBV20-1, the J gene TRBJ2-3; no clear D gene. The V end was cut by 0 bases, the J end by 0 bases, with 10 bases between. The CDR3 is made up of 15 amino acids. Looked up from germline, CDR1 is DFQATT and CDR2 is SNEGSKA (reference sequence). The CDR3 sequence: CSARDEAVSTDTQYF. The DNA of the CDR3 is TGCAGTGCTAGAGATGAGGCGGTTAGCACAGATACGCAGTATTTT.

The table lists this clonotype with a few counts. The V gene is TRBV29-1, the J gene TRBJ2-5; perhaps TRBD1 as D (5 bases). There are 13 residues in the CDR3. The germline V gene has CDR1 SQVTM and CDR2 ANQGSEA. V was pared by 6 bases and J by 4 bases, with 15 bases between. The CDR3 protein is CSVIQVLGETQYF. The CDR3 nucleotides are TGCAGCGTCATACAGGTCCTAGGAGAGACCCAGTACTTC.

V and J are TRBV18 and TRBJ1-2; D may be TRBD1 (6 bases). V was shortened by 6 bases and J by 3 bases, with 17 bases between the two germline ends. This CDR3 comprises 15 residues. Germline CDR1 and CDR2: KGHSH and LQKENI. The CDR3 nucleotides are TGTGCCAGCTCTCTGGCACAGGGAAAAGACTATGGCTACACCTTC. The encoded protein is CASSLAQGKDYGYTF.

The sample holds one count of this clonotype. It may be a read error: a sequence one base away is much more abundant. V and J are TRBV20-1 and TRBJ2-7; tentatively, D is TRBD2 (5 bases). CDR1 DFQATT and CDR2 SNEGSKA come from the germline V gene (reference sequence). CDR3 length: 16 residues. The ends were cut back, 7 bases at V and 0 bases at J, with 22 bases in the middle. CDR3 coding DNA: TGCAGTGTCGGCGCCATTTCGGGATCGATCTCCTACGAGCAGTACTTC. This gives the protein CSVGAISGSISYEQYF.

This clonotype turned up a few times. This rearrangement joins TRBV20-1 to TRBJ2-7; no clear D. This CDR3 has 14 amino acids. Germline V lookup: CDR1 DFQATT, CDR2 SNEGSKA (reference sequence). Between the trimmed V and J ends, which lost 8 bases and 1 base, there was a span of 18 bases. This CDR3 reads CSTHSFGVSYEQYF. CDR3 nucleotides: TGCAGTACCCACAGTTTCGGCGTTTCCTACGAGCAGTACTTC.

This clonotype was seen many times. The J gene is TRBJ2-1, the V gene TRBV19, with D perhaps TRBD2 (5 bases). V lost 2 bases, J lost 9 bases, and 8 bases lay in between. The CDR3 is made up of 12 amino acids. Germline values: CDR1 LNHDA, CDR2 SQIVND (reference sequence). The CDR3, as DNA: TGTGCCAGTAGTATACCCGGAGGTGAGCAGTTCTTC. This gives the protein CASSIPGGEQFF.